This T cell receptor (beta chain) was profiled in a study of blood T cell repertoires in COVID-19. Study background: Acute and convalescent COVID-19 samples came from the United States, Italy and Spain. Sample material is recorded as cDNA or gDNA derived from T cells, B-cell-depleted T cells, or PBMCs.

Original methodology: Estimation of nucleated cell counts was performed using reference gene primer amplification. Some clones are missing from TCRdb's copy, which holds only in-frame ones; the method was immunoSEQ multiplex PCR. For V, J and clone size, that table is used; D and trimming come from the DNA. The sample records roughly 220,000 clones, over 70% being singletons. In this sample, this clone turned up once. The germline CDR1 and CDR2 sequences are LNHNV and YYDKDF (reference sequence). After removal of 0 bases from V and 5 bases from J, the junction contained 2 bases not matched to a gene. The CDR3 is 14 residues long.

The specimen sequenced was peripheral blood. The receptor was derived from a woman between 65 and 79 years old with acute or convalescent COVID-19. The chain combines TRBV15 with TRBJ2-7, with 9 positions matching TRBD2. This CDR3 is CATSRDQREDEQYF. CDR3 sequence (DNA): TGTGCCACCAGCAGAGATCAGCGGGAGGACGAGCAGTACTTC.